A single sample is the source of the 27 T cell receptor beta chains below, sequenced in a study of T cells in Graves' hyperthyroidism and ophthalmopathy. Amplification yielded TCR beta CDR3 regions, with RNA transcripts as the source. Using the HTBI primer set, a first-round RT-PCR was run on the TCR CDR3. TCRdb processed the multiplex PCR reads anew with MiXCR; each CDR3 protein has one entry. The profile shows approximately 360,000 distinct CDR3 sequences, approximately 25% of them singletons. Sequenced sample: blood. The receptors were sampled from a middle-aged man with Graves' hyperthyroidism.

The chain couples TRBV6-1 to TRBJ1-5; possible D gene TRBD1, 6 bases. With 7 bases removed from V and 6 bases from J, the gap between germline ends came to 19 bases. The CDR3 has 15 residues. Germline-derived CDR1 and CDR2 are MNHNS and SASEGT. Here the CDR3 DNA reads TGTGCCAGCACTGTACAGGGTCGAGGCAGTCAGCCCCAGCATTTT. The encoded protein is CASTVQGRGSQPQHF.

This clonotype was counted only a few times. This rearrangement joins TRBV2 to TRBJ1-5, with D tentatively TRBD1 (6 bases). The CDR3 is 15 residues long. Germline CDR1 SNHLY, CDR2 FYNNEI. V dropped 5 bases and J dropped 5 bases, with 16 bases sitting between them. In DNA, the CDR3 is TGTGCCAGCAGTCGAATGTGGGACACCGATCAGCCCCAGCATTTT. Its translation: CASSRMWDTDQPQHF.

This clonotype was seen a handful of times. The rearrangement joins TRBV6-1 to TRBJ1-5; D is ambiguous. Germline CDR1 reads MNHNS; CDR2 reads SASEGT. The V end was cut by 8 bases, the J end by 4 bases, with 6 bases between. The CDR3 is 11 residues long. CDR3 bases: TGTGCCAGCCTGGGGAATCAGCCCCAGCATTTT. Its translation: CASLGNQPQHF.

This clonotype was seen a handful of times. V is TRBV24-1 and J is TRBJ2-1, with D perhaps assigned TRBD1 or TRBD2 (5 bases each). This CDR3 has 15 amino acids. Trimming took 1 base from V and 5 from J, leaving 11 bases between them. Germline-derived CDR1 and CDR2 are KGHDR and SFDVKD. The CDR3 spells CATSDLLGDHNEQFF. DNA of the CDR3: TGTGCCACCAGTGATTTATTGGGGGATCACAATGAGCAGTTCTTC.

Worth noting for this clonotype: One end of the junction varies from germline; a read error may be responsible. V usage is TRBV5-1 and J usage is TRBJ2-1; TRBD1 agrees at 7 bases. The CDR3 runs 16 residues. CDR1 SGHRS and CDR2 YFSETQ come from the germline V gene. CDR3 sequence: CASGLAAGQVYNEQFF. For the CDR3, the DNA is TGCGCCAGCGGCTTGGCAGCAGGACAGGTCTACAATGAGCAGTTCTTC.

The rearrangement joins TRBV11-3 to TRBJ2-2; D is uncertain. The CDR3 is 15 residues long. V shed 7 bases and J shed 2 bases, with 14 bases lying between them. Germline V gives CDR1 SGHNT, CDR2 YENEEA. The CDR3 sequence is CASIVVTLNTGELFF. Written as DNA, the CDR3 is TGTGCCAGCATCGTAGTCACTCTCAACACCGGGGAGCTGTTTTTT.

This clonotype was counted many times. The CDR3 DNA follows: TGTGCCAGCAGCCGTGGACAGCTCCTAGACGAGCAGTACTTC. This gives the protein CASSRGQLLDEQYF. The V and J genes are TRBV11-2 and TRBJ2-7; D is possibly TRBD1 (6 bases). CDR1 SGHAT and CDR2 FQNNGV come from the germline V gene. This CDR3 contains 14 residues. Deletions cut 5 bases from V and 5 bases from J, with 16 bases between.

This sequence joins TRBV29-1 and TRBJ2-5; 7 positions agree with TRBD1. The germline V gene has CDR1 SQVTM and CDR2 ANQGSEA. After removal of 4 bases from V and 1 base from J, the junction contained 0 bases not matched to a gene. CDR3 length: 12 amino acids. The CDR3 here is CSVGDSQETQYF. The CDR3 bases are TGCAGCGTTGGGGACAGCCAAGAGACCCAGTACTTC.

This clonotype was detected only a few times. V is TRBV2 and J is TRBJ2-3; D perhaps matches TRBD2 (5 bases). From germline, CDR1 is SNHLY and CDR2 FYNNEI. The CDR3 runs 14 residues. V shed 1 base and J shed 8 bases, with 13 bases lying between them. CDR3 loop: CASSEGSSRGTQYF. The CDR3 DNA reads TGTGCCAGCAGTGAAGGGTCGTCTCGGGGTACGCAGTATTTT.

This clonotype was seen repeatedly, ten times or more. The J gene is TRBJ2-1, the V gene TRBV2, with 10 bases aligning to TRBD2. The CDR3 consists of 16 residues. V gave up 3 bases and J gave up 3 bases; unmatched junction bases: 5. Germline CDR1 and CDR2: SNHLY and FYNNEI. CDR3 nucleotides: TGTGCCAGCAGTGAGTTAGCGGGAGGCTACTACAATGAGCAGTTCTTC. It yields the protein CASSELAGGYYNEQFF.

The chain recombines TRBV4-1 with TRBJ2-7; D is perhaps TRBD1 (5 bases). Trimming took off 1 base at V and 4 bases at J, with 14 bases between the two ends. CDR3 length equals 15 residues. The V gene's germline CDR1 is MGHRA and CDR2 YSYEKL. CDR3 DNA sequence: TGCGCCAGCAGCCAAGGGCCGGAAGGGGTATACGAGCAGTACTTC. This codes for CASSQGPEGVYEQYF.

The V and J genes are TRBV28 and TRBJ1-2; 7 positions agree with TRBD1. V lost 5 bases and J lost 3; bases outside the gene matches: 3. CDR1 and CDR2 (germline): MDHEN, SYDVKM. The CDR3 loop spans 13 amino acids. The DNA for the CDR3 is TGTGCCAGCAGTGTAGGGGGCGACTATGGCTACACCTTC. Its translation: CASSVGGDYGYTF.

In its sample, this clonotype was seen a few times. The CDR3 nucleotides read TGTGCCAGCAGCCCCCCCGGGAGAGGGAACGAGCAGTACTTC. This translates into CASSPPGRGNEQYF. The rearrangement links TRBV4-2 to TRBJ2-7; the D gene is possibly TRBD2 (6 bases). Trimming stripped 4 bases from V and 5 bases from J, with 15 bases between. This CDR3 has 14 residues. Per germline, CDR1 LGHNA and CDR2 YNFKEQ.

Comments on this clonotype: One junction end disagrees with the germline gene, perhaps due to a read error. The chain links TRBV6-2 or TRBV6-3 to TRBJ2-1; 9 bases align to TRBD2. Germline V gene data show CDR1 as MNHEY and CDR2 as SVGEGT. The CDR3 spans 21 residues. CDR3: CARSITGISLAGALSYNEQFF. In nucleotides, the CDR3 is TGTGCCCGCAGCATTACAGGGATCTCCTTAGCGGGAGCTCTTTCCTACAATGAGCAGTTCTTC.

This CDR3 is CSVVLAESYNEQFF. Written as DNA, the CDR3 is TGCAGCGTTGTACTAGCGGAGTCCTACAATGAGCAGTTCTTC. The V call is TRBV29-1, the J call TRBJ2-1, with TRBD2 identical over 8 bases. The CDR3 extends over 14 amino acids. The J segment lost 1 base and the V segment lost 4 bases, leaving 3 bases of the junction unmatched. Germline V gene data show CDR1 as SQVTM and CDR2 as ANQGSEA.

The table lists this clonotype with many counts. The chain employs TRBV28 and TRBJ2-2; 7 bases are shared with TRBD1. Germline CDR1 is MDHEN and CDR2 is SYDVKM. The V and J ends lost 3 bases and 0 bases, in that order; junction bases with no gene match: 1. This CDR3 is 15 amino acids long. The CDR3 DNA reads TGTGCCAGCAGTTTGGGACAGTCGAACACCGGGGAGCTGTTTTTT. This translates into CASSLGQSNTGELFF.

This chain joins TRBV18 and TRBJ2-2; D remains unclear. Germline V gives CDR1 KGHSH, CDR2 LQKENI. This CDR3 comprises 15 residues. V dropped 3 bases and J dropped 4 bases, with 12 bases sitting between them. CDR3 sequence: CASSPTPLLTGELFF. The CDR3 bases are TGTGCCAGCTCACCGACCCCTTTACTCACCGGGGAGCTGTTTTTT. The variable domain in full, completed from reference TRBV18 and TRBJ2-2, reads NAGVMQNPRHLVRRRGQEARLRCSPMKGHSHVYWYRQLPEEGLKFMVYLQKENIIDESGMPKERFSAEFPKEGPSILRIQQVVRGDSAAYFCASSPTPLLTGELFFGEGSRLTVL.

V usage is TRBV6-2 or TRBV6-3 and J usage is TRBJ2-5, with a weak D call TRBD2 (6 bases). CDR1 and CDR2 from the germline V gene are MNHEY and SVGEGT. This CDR3 spans 13 amino acids. Trimming shortened V by 10 bases and J by 4 bases, and 16 bases separated the two germline ends. The DNA for the CDR3 is TGTGCCACGGGTTCGGGAGTTGGAGAGACCCAGTACTTC. Its translation is CATGSGVGETQYF.

The CDR3 bases are TGTGCCAGCAGCCAGACTAAGGGGACCCAGTACTTC. The encoded protein is CASSQTKGTQYF. The chain is built from TRBV3-1 and TRBJ2-5; a possible D gene is TRBD2 (5 bases). The germline V gene has CDR1 LGHDT and CDR2 YNNKEL (reference sequence). With 3 bases removed from V and 7 bases from J, the gap between germline ends came to 9 bases. The CDR3 has 12 residues.

This clonotype was recorded many times. The V call is TRBV7-9, the J call TRBJ2-5; D uncertain. Trimming stripped 7 bases from V and 4 bases from J, with 7 bases between. Germline loops: CDR1 SEHNR, CDR2 FQNEAQ (reference sequence). The CDR3 is 11 residues long. DNA for the CDR3: TGTGCCAGCACCGATCGAGAGACCCAGTACTTC. It encodes CASTDRETQYF.

The rearrangement links TRBV9 to TRBJ1-1; D gene uncertain. The CDR3 consists of 14 residues. Germline CDR1 and CDR2: SGDLS and YYNGEE. V lost 0 bases, J lost 1 base, and 7 bases lay in between. The CDR3 region has the DNA TGTGCCAGCAGCGTAGCTCCCGCGAACACTGAAGCTTTCTTT. This gives the protein CASSVAPANTEAFF.

The chain uses TRBV4-1 and TRBJ2-1; D is unclear. V lost 0 bases and J lost 1, with 10 bases in between. The CDR3 has 16 amino acids. CDR1 and CDR2 (germline): MGHRA, YSYEKL. CDR3 region: CASSQEVLGSYNEQFF. CDR3 bases: TGCGCCAGCAGCCAAGAGGTTCTGGGGTCCTACAATGAGCAGTTCTTC.

This clonotype was recorded once. This chain connects TRBV6-1 to TRBJ2-5; 14 nucleotides line up with TRBD2. Germline trimming cut 5 bases from V and 7 bases from J; bases unmatched to any gene: 12. Germline V gene sequence: CDR1 MNHNS, CDR2 SASEGT. This CDR3 region has 17 residues. The CDR3 here is CASSRTGLAGGFGTQYF. In DNA, the CDR3 is TGTGCCAGCAGTCGAACCGGACTAGCGGGAGGTTTTGGGACCCAGTACTTC.

The J gene is TRBJ2-7, the V gene TRBV6-2 or TRBV6-3, with D possibly being TRBD2 (5 bases). From germline, CDR1 is MNHEY and CDR2 SVGEGT. This CDR3 has 17 residues. Trimming pared 0 bases from V and 0 bases from J, leaving 15 bases between. CDR3 region: CASSYSIGVASSYEQYF. Written as DNA, the CDR3 is TGTGCCAGCAGTTACTCGATCGGGGTAGCGAGCTCCTACGAGCAGTACTTC.

The V and J genes are TRBV20-1 and TRBJ2-1, with 10 nucleotides matching TRBD2. Germline CDR1 and CDR2: DFQATT and SNEGSKA (reference sequence). This CDR3 has 15 residues. The V and J ends lost 0 bases and 3 bases, in that order; junction bases with no gene match: 2. CDR3 bases: TGCAGTGCTAGAGACTCTAGCGGGAGCTACAATGAGCAGTTCTTC. This encodes CSARDSSGSYNEQFF.

This clonotype was counted between two and nine times. The rearrangement joins TRBV27 to TRBJ2-1, with D unclear. Trimming removed 4 bases at V and 0 bases at J, with 7 bases between. Germline V gene sequence: CDR1 MNHEY, CDR2 SMNVEV (reference sequence). The CDR3 is 14 residues long. CDR3 sequence (DNA): TGTGCCAGCAGTTCCGACATCTCCTACAATGAGCAGTTCTTC. This translates into CASSSDISYNEQFF.

The V and J genes are TRBV14 and TRBJ2-1, with a tentative D call TRBD2 (6 bases). Germline V CDR1 and CDR2: SGHDN, FVKESK. Trimming stripped 0 bases from V and 6 bases from J, with 21 bases between. This CDR3 has 18 amino acids. The CDR3 loop reads CASSQESADSGLFNEQFF. The CDR3 DNA reads as TGTGCCAGCAGCCAAGAAAGTGCAGACTCGGGACTCTTCAATGAGCAGTTCTTC.